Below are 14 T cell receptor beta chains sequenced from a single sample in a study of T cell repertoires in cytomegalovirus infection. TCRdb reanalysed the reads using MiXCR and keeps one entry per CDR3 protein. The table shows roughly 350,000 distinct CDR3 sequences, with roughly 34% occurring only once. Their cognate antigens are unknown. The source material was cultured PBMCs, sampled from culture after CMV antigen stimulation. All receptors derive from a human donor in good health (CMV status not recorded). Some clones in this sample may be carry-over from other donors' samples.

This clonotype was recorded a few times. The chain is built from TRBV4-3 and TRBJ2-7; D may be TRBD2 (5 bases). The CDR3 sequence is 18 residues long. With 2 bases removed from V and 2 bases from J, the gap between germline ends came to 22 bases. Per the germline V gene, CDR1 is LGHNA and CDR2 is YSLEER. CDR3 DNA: TGCGCCAGCAGCCAACCAATAGCAAAGGGAGATTATACCTACGAGCAGTACGTC. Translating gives CASSQPIAKGDYTYEQYV.

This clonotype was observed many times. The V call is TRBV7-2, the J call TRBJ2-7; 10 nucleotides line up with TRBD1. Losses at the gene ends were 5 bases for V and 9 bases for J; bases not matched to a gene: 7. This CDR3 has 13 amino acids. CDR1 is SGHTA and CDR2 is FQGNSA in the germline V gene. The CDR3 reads CASSGDRGLGQYF. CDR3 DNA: TGTGCCAGCAGCGGCGACAGGGGGCTAGGGCAGTACTTC.

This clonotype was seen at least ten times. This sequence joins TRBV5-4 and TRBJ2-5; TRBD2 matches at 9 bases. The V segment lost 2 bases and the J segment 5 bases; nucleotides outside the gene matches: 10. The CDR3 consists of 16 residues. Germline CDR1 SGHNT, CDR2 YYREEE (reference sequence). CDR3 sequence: CASSFSTSGWGETQYF. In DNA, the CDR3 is TGTGCCAGCAGCTTTTCGACTAGCGGATGGGGGGAGACCCAGTACTTC.

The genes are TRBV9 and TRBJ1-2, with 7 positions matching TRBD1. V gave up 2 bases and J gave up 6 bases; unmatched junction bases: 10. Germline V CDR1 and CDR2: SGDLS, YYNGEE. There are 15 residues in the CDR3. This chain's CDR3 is CASSVDSGTADGYTF. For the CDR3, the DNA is TGTGCCAGCAGCGTGGATTCCGGGACAGCGGATGGCTACACCTTC.

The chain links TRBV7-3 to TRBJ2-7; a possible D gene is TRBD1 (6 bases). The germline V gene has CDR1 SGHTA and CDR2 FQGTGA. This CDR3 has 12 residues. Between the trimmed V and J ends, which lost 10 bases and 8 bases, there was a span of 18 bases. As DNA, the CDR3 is TGTGCCACAACCCCAACCACAGGGCAGCAGTACTTC. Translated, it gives CATTPTTGQQYF.

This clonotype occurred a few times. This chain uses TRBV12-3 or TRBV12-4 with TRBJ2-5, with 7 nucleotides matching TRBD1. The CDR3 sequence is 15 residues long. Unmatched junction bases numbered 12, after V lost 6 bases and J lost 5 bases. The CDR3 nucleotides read TGTGCCAGCAGGTATGGACAGGAGGAGGTCGAGACCCAGTACTTC. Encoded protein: CASRYGQEEVETQYF.

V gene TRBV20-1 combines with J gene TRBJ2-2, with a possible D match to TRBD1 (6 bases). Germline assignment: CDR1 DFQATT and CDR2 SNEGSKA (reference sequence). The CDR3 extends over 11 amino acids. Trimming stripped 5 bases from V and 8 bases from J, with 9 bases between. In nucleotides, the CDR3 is TGCAGTGCTGGGGGCGGAGGGGAGCTGTTTTTT. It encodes CSAGGGGELFF.

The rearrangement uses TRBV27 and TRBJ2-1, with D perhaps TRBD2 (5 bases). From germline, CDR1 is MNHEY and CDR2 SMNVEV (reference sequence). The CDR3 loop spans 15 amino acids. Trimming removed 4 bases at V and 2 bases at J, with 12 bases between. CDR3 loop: CASSSRRETYNEQFF. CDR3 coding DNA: TGTGCCAGCAGTTCCCGTCGGGAAACCTACAATGAGCAGTTCTTC.

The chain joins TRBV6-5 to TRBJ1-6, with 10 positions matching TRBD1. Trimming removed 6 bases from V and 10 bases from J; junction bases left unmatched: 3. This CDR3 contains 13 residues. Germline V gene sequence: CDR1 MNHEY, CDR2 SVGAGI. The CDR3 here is CASRGTGVSPLHF. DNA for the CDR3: TGTGCCAGCAGAGGGACAGGGGTATCACCCCTCCACTTT.

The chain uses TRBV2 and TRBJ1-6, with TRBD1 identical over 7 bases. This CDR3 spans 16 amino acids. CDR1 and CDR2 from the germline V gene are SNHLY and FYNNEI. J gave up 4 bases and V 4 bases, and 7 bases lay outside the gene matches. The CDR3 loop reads CASSGPGQIYNSPLHF. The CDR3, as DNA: TGTGCCAGCAGTGGACCGGGACAGATATATAATTCACCCCTCCACTTT.

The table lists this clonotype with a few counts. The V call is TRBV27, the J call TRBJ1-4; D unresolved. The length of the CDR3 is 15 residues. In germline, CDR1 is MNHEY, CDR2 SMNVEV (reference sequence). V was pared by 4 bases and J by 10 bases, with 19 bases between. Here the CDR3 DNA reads TGTGCCAGCAGTTCCTCCGGGTCCCTGGTAGGAAAACTGTTTTTT. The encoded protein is CASSSSGSLVGKLFF.

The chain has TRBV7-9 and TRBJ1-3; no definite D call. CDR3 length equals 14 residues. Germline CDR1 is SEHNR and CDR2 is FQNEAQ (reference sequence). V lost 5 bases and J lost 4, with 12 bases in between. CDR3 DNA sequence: TGTGCCAGCAGCCCTTCGCTGTCCGGAAACACCATATATTTT. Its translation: CASSPSLSGNTIYF.

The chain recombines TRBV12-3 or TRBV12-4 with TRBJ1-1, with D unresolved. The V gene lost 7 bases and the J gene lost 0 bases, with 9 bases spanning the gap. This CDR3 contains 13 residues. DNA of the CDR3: TGTGCCAGCACCCTAGTCATGAACACTGAAGCTTTCTTT. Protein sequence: CASTLVMNTEAFF.

CDR3 protein: CASSSQGARTGELFF. CDR3 bases: TGTGCCAGTAGTTCACAGGGGGCGCGAACCGGGGAGCTGTTTTTT. The chain is built from TRBV19 and TRBJ2-2, with 9 bases lining up with TRBD1. Germline V gives CDR1 LNHDA, CDR2 SQIVND (reference sequence). V lost 5 bases, J lost 5 bases, and 6 bases stayed unmatched. The CDR3 spans 15 residues. Looking up the rest from reference TRBV19 and TRBJ2-2 gives the full variable domain: DGGITQSPKYLFRKEGQNVTLSCEQNLNHDAMYWYRQDPGQGLRLIYYSQIVNDFQKGDIAEGYSVSREKKESFPLTVTSAQKNPTAFYLCASSSQGARTGELFFGEGSRLTVL.